Listed below are T cell receptor beta chains from one sample, sequenced in a study of blood T cells in healthy people across ages. TCRdb called the 5' RACE reads again in MiXCR, with one record for every CDR3 protein. In the table there are about a million distinct CDR3 sequences, about 53% of which are singletons. Input material: blood. These receptors originate from a woman in her fifties or sixties in good health. The CDR3 runs from the conserved cysteine through the conserved F or W. D genes are given only for firm matches. Clone sizes are given selectively: once, few, many, or a class where the clone is expanded.

j_gene: TRBJ2-3; abundance: few; v_gene: TRBV9; d_gene: NA; CDR3aa: CASSVVGDTQYF; CDR3nt: TGTGCCAGCAGCGTAGTCGGAGATACGCAGTATTTT
j_gene: TRBJ1-2; abundance: few; v_gene: TRBV12-3/TRBV12-4; d_gene: NA; CDR3aa: CASSLLPNQGYTF; CDR3nt: TGTGCCAGCAGTTTACTCCCCAATCAGGGCTACACCTTC
j_gene: TRBJ2-2; abundance: NA; v_gene: TRBV7-3; d_gene: NA; CDR3aa: CASSFGPGRTGELFF; CDR3nt: TGTGCCAGCAGCTTTGGACCGGGACGGACCGGGGAGCTGTTTTTT
j_gene: TRBJ2-3; abundance: NA; v_gene: TRBV20-1; d_gene: NA; CDR3aa: CSARDYSGDSSTDTQYF; CDR3nt: TGCAGTGCTAGAGACTACTCAGGAGACAGTAGCACAGATACGCAGTATTTT
j_gene: TRBJ2-1; abundance: once; v_gene: TRBV6-6; d_gene: NA; CDR3aa: CASKFGNNEQFF; CDR3nt: TGTGCCAGCAAATTCGGGAACAATGAGCAGTTCTTC
j_gene: TRBJ1-2; abundance: few; v_gene: TRBV3-1; d_gene: TRBD1; CDR3aa: CASSQGQPFYTF; CDR3nt: TGTGCCAGCAGCCAGGGACAGCCCTTCTACACCTTC
j_gene: TRBJ1-5; abundance: NA; v_gene: TRBV6-6; d_gene: NA; CDR3aa: CASTEGDIGGNQPQHF; CDR3nt: TGTGCCAGCACCGAGGGGGACATCGGGGGCAATCAGCCCCAGCATTTT
j_gene: TRBJ2-5; abundance: NA; v_gene: TRBV7-2; d_gene: TRBD1; CDR3aa: CASSVGSGQGGETQYF; CDR3nt: TGTGCCAGCAGCGTAGGTTCGGGACAGGGCGGCGAGACCCAGTACTTC
j_gene: TRBJ2-1; abundance: NA; v_gene: TRBV20-1; d_gene: TRBD2; CDR3aa: CSAGGGLAGESSYNEQFF; CDR3nt: TGCAGTGCCGGGGGAGGCCTAGCGGGAGAGAGCTCCTACAATGAGCAGTTCTTC
j_gene: TRBJ2-7; abundance: NA; v_gene: TRBV3-1; d_gene: TRBD2; CDR3aa: CASSQISSGTYEQYF; CDR3nt: TGTGCCAGCAGCCAAATATCTAGCGGGACCTACGAGCAGTACTTC
j_gene: TRBJ2-7; abundance: NA; v_gene: TRBV27; d_gene: TRBD1; CDR3aa: CACSQPPQGAKDEQYF; CDR3nt: TGTGCCTGCAGTCAGCCGCCCCAGGGGGCCAAGGACGAGCAGTACTTC
j_gene: TRBJ2-7; abundance: few; v_gene: TRBV27; d_gene: TRBD1; CDR3aa: CASSFLGTVGSYEQYF; CDR3nt: TGTGCCAGCAGTTTCTTAGGGACAGTTGGCTCCTACGAGCAGTACTTC
j_gene: TRBJ2-3; abundance: once; v_gene: TRBV2; d_gene: TRBD2; CDR3aa: CASRGGTSGTDTQYF; CDR3nt: TGTGCCAGCAGAGGAGGGACTAGCGGCACAGATACGCAGTATTTT
j_gene: TRBJ2-1; abundance: NA; v_gene: TRBV25-1; d_gene: NA; CDR3aa: CASSARENKPSYNEQFF; CDR3nt: TGTGCCAGCAGTGCCCGGGAGAACAAGCCATCCTACAATGAGCAGTTCTTC
j_gene: TRBJ2-3; abundance: NA; v_gene: TRBV7-7; d_gene: NA; CDR3aa: CASSASVTGTQYF; CDR3nt: TGTGCCAGCAGCGCTAGTGTCACGGGTACGCAGTATTTT
j_gene: TRBJ2-6; abundance: NA; v_gene: TRBV28; d_gene: NA; CDR3aa: CASTQGNSGANVLTF; CDR3nt: TGTGCCAGCACCCAGGGAAACTCTGGGGCCAACGTCCTGACTTTC
j_gene: TRBJ2-3; abundance: NA; v_gene: TRBV11-2; d_gene: NA; CDR3aa: CASSPQGEDAQYF; CDR3nt: TGTGCCAGCAGCCCCCAGGGCGAGGATGCGCAGTATTTT
j_gene: TRBJ2-3; abundance: NA; v_gene: TRBV27; d_gene: NA; CDR3aa: CASSLDWTDTQYF; CDR3nt: TGTGCCAGCAGCTTAGACTGGACAGATACGCAGTATTTT
j_gene: TRBJ2-7; abundance: few; v_gene: TRBV15; d_gene: TRBD1; CDR3aa: CATSSEGQGYEQYF; CDR3nt: TGTGCCACCAGCAGTGAGGGACAGGGCTACGAGCAGTACTTC
j_gene: TRBJ2-3; abundance: few; v_gene: TRBV2; d_gene: TRBD1; CDR3aa: CASSEDRGFDTQYF; CDR3nt: TGTGCCAGCAGTGAGGACAGGGGTTTCGATACGCAGTATTTT
j_gene: TRBJ2-5; abundance: few; v_gene: TRBV25-1; d_gene: TRBD1; CDR3aa: CASSPSDRGPPETQYF; CDR3nt: TGTGCCAGCAGTCCGTCGGACAGGGGACCCCCAGAGACCCAGTACTTC
j_gene: TRBJ2-5; abundance: NA; v_gene: TRBV6-2/TRBV6-3; d_gene: NA; CDR3aa: CASRRDNKDVETQYF; CDR3nt: TGTGCCAGCAGAAGGGACAACAAAGATGTCGAGACCCAGTACTTC
j_gene: TRBJ2-7; abundance: NA; v_gene: TRBV10-3; d_gene: TRBD2; CDR3aa: CAIPCHRTSGPYNEQYF; CDR3nt: TGTGCCATCCCCTGCCACCGGACTAGCGGGCCATACAATGAGCAGTACTTC
j_gene: TRBJ2-7; abundance: NA; v_gene: TRBV28; d_gene: NA; CDR3aa: CASSSGTNSYEQYF; CDR3nt: TGTGCCAGCAGTTCCGGGACCAACAGCTACGAGCAGTACTTC
j_gene: TRBJ2-3; abundance: few; v_gene: TRBV6-2/TRBV6-3; d_gene: TRBD2; CDR3aa: CASSTLSGSFEDTQYF; CDR3nt: TGTGCCAGCAGCACTCTTAGCGGGAGCTTTGAAGATACGCAGTATTTT
j_gene: TRBJ1-1; abundance: NA; v_gene: TRBV25-1; d_gene: NA; CDR3aa: CASSEWGRMNTEAFF; CDR3nt: TGTGCCAGCAGTGAATGGGGCAGGATGAACACTGAAGCTTTCTTT
j_gene: TRBJ2-1; abundance: once; v_gene: TRBV4-1; d_gene: TRBD2; CDR3aa: CASSQDRLAGGKNEQFF; CDR3nt: TGCGCCAGCAGCCAAGATAGGCTAGCGGGAGGGAAGAATGAGCAGTTCTTC
j_gene: TRBJ2-7; abundance: many; v_gene: TRBV7-9; d_gene: TRBD1; CDR3aa: CASSLTGGHEQYF; CDR3nt: TGTGCCAGCAGCTTGACAGGGGGCCACGAGCAGTACTTC
j_gene: TRBJ2-2; abundance: NA; v_gene: TRBV4-1; d_gene: NA; CDR3aa: CASSQGRGVRGNTGELFF; CDR3nt: TGCGCCAGCAGCCAAGGCCGAGGGGTTCGTGGGAACACCGGGGAGCTGTTTTTT
j_gene: TRBJ2-7; abundance: few; v_gene: TRBV29-1; d_gene: NA; CDR3aa: CSVEEGPGQPYEQYF; CDR3nt: TGCAGCGTTGAAGAGGGACCGGGACAACCCTACGAGCAGTACTTC
j_gene: TRBJ2-7; abundance: NA; v_gene: TRBV7-2; d_gene: TRBD1; CDR3aa: CVSSGDRRSYEQYF; CDR3nt: TGTGTCAGCAGTGGGGACAGGCGTTCCTACGAGCAGTACTTC
j_gene: TRBJ2-3; abundance: few; v_gene: TRBV12-5; d_gene: NA; CDR3aa: CASGLTGSNTQYF; CDR3nt: TGTGCTAGTGGTTTGACTGGGAGTAATACGCAGTATTTT
j_gene: TRBJ1-4; abundance: NA; v_gene: TRBV7-9; d_gene: NA; CDR3aa: CASTSFTPLSNEKLFF; CDR3nt: TGTGCCAGCACCTCTTTCACCCCTTTAAGTAATGAAAAACTGTTTTTT
j_gene: TRBJ2-1; abundance: few; v_gene: TRBV20-1; d_gene: NA; CDR3aa: CSARDPQGWNNEQFF; CDR3nt: TGCAGTGCTAGGGATCCCCAGGGGTGGAACAATGAGCAGTTCTTC
j_gene: TRBJ2-3; abundance: few; v_gene: TRBV20-1; d_gene: NA; CDR3aa: CSARGLRLHTQYF; CDR3nt: TGCAGTGCTAGGGGGTTAAGACTGCATACGCAGTATTTT
j_gene: TRBJ2-7; abundance: many; v_gene: TRBV6-2/TRBV6-3; d_gene: TRBD1; CDR3aa: CASSYSLQTGSSYEQYF; CDR3nt: TGTGCCAGCAGTTACTCGCTCCAGACAGGGAGCTCCTACGAGCAGTACTTC
j_gene: TRBJ2-3; abundance: NA; v_gene: TRBV20-1; d_gene: TRBD2; CDR3aa: CSAREWGGSTDTQYF; CDR3nt: TGCAGTGCTAGAGAGTGGGGGGGATCCACAGATACGCAGTATTTT
j_gene: TRBJ2-4; abundance: NA; v_gene: TRBV6-6; d_gene: TRBD2; CDR3aa: CASRPSGSSAKNIQYF; CDR3nt: TGTGCCAGCAGACCTAGCGGGAGTTCGGCCAAAAACATTCAGTACTTC
j_gene: TRBJ1-4; abundance: few; v_gene: TRBV2; d_gene: NA; CDR3aa: CASSSHSTATNEKLFF; CDR3nt: TGTGCCAGCAGCTCCCATTCGACCGCAACTAATGAAAAACTGTTTTTT
j_gene: TRBJ2-5; abundance: few; v_gene: TRBV24-1; d_gene: NA; CDR3aa: CATGQRGETQYF; CDR3nt: TGTGCCACCGGACAGCGGGGAGAGACCCAGTACTTC
j_gene: TRBJ2-3; abundance: few; v_gene: TRBV7-2; d_gene: TRBD2; CDR3aa: CASSLGGIAGVVGDTQYF; CDR3nt: TGTGCCAGCAGCTTAGGAGGCATAGCGGGAGTTGTAGGGGATACGCAGTATTTT
j_gene: TRBJ2-3; abundance: NA; v_gene: TRBV7-9; d_gene: TRBD2; CDR3aa: CASSPRLAAKTISTDTQYF; CDR3nt: TGTGCCAGCAGCCCAAGACTAGCCGCGAAGACAATAAGCACAGATACGCAGTATTTT
j_gene: TRBJ2-2; abundance: NA; v_gene: TRBV2; d_gene: NA; CDR3aa: CASSAEGVQDTMNTGELFF; CDR3nt: TGTGCCAGCAGTGCGGAGGGTGTTCAGGACACTATGAACACCGGGGAGCTGTTTTTT
j_gene: TRBJ2-7; abundance: few; v_gene: TRBV4-2; d_gene: TRBD2; CDR3aa: CASSHLTSGRSFYEQYF; CDR3nt: TGTGCCAGCAGCCATCTTACTAGCGGGAGGTCCTTTTACGAGCAGTACTTC
j_gene: TRBJ2-3; abundance: few; v_gene: TRBV7-2; d_gene: NA; CDR3aa: CASSLKPVTDTQYF; CDR3nt: TGTGCCAGCAGCTTAAAACCAGTTACAGATACGCAGTATTTT
j_gene: TRBJ2-1; abundance: NA; v_gene: TRBV20-1; d_gene: TRBD1; CDR3aa: CSARAGQTYHEQFF; CDR3nt: TGCAGTGCTAGAGCGGGACAGACCTACCATGAGCAGTTCTTC
j_gene: TRBJ2-7; abundance: few; v_gene: TRBV29-1; d_gene: NA; CDR3aa: CSVDLGQTSSYEQYF; CDR3nt: TGCAGCGTTGATCTTGGACAGACGAGCTCCTACGAGCAGTACTTC
j_gene: TRBJ2-5; abundance: NA; v_gene: TRBV28; d_gene: TRBD2; CDR3aa: CASSKTSGRAWEQYF; CDR3nt: TGTGCCAGCAGCAAGACTAGCGGGAGGGCCTGGGAGCAGTACTTC
j_gene: TRBJ2-1; abundance: few; v_gene: TRBV27; d_gene: NA; CDR3aa: CASSLIGGYNEQFF; CDR3nt: TGTGCCAGCAGTTTAATTGGGGGCTACAATGAGCAGTTCTTC
j_gene: TRBJ2-6; abundance: few; v_gene: TRBV6-2/TRBV6-3; d_gene: NA; CDR3aa: CASRRRSLGVLTF; CDR3nt: TGTGCCAGCAGGCGACGGTCCCTGGGCGTCCTGACTTTC
j_gene: TRBJ2-7; abundance: few; v_gene: TRBV4-1; d_gene: TRBD2; CDR3aa: CASSEPLAGLYEQYF; CDR3nt: TGCGCCAGCAGCGAACCACTAGCGGGACTCTACGAGCAGTACTTC
j_gene: TRBJ2-7; abundance: NA; v_gene: TRBV27; d_gene: NA; CDR3aa: CASRNTVYEQYF; CDR3nt: TGTGCCAGCAGAAATACAGTCTACGAGCAGTACTTC
j_gene: TRBJ2-2; abundance: NA; v_gene: TRBV5-1; d_gene: NA; CDR3aa: CASSLTILSANTGELFF; CDR3nt: TGCGCCAGCAGCCTGACCATTCTTAGCGCGAACACCGGGGAGCTGTTTTTT